This TCR beta chain was recorded in a study of OX40 agonist ivuxolimab in advanced cancers. No patient had autoimmune disease or received systemic immunosuppression. CDR1 and CDR2 from the germline V gene are SGHRS and YFSETQ. Trimming pared 0 bases from V and 0 bases from J, leaving 10 bases between. The CDR3 is 16 amino acids. On this clone itself: Its antigen is unknown.

Method: immunoSEQ multiplex PCR; TCRdb's copy keeps in-frame clones and lacks some. The sample holds some 100,000 clones, 85% to 90% seen once. General study results and limits: Doses of 0.1 to 3.0 mg/kg were accompanied by clonal expansion of CD4+ and CD8+ blood T cells by week 6.

This specimen was CD4+ or CD8+ T cells sorted from blood, taken in a trial of the OX40 agonist ivuxolimab. The clonotype comes from an adult with an advanced solid tumor such as melanoma, head and neck, liver or kidney cancer. V is TRBV5-1 and J is TRBJ2-1; D could derive from TRBD1 or TRBD2 (5 bases each). The DNA of the CDR3 is TGCGCCAGCAGCTTGGAGGTCGGGACCTCCTACAATGAGCAGTTCTTC. It specifies CASSLEVGTSYNEQFF.